This T cell receptor beta chain emerged from a study of identical twins. This clonotype was detected only a few times. A universal primer binding site was introduced by template switching. The final cDNA contained unique molecular identifiers. TCRdb itself ran the 5' RACE reads through MiXCR, one entry per CDR3 protein. This sample has hundreds of thousands of distinct CDR3 sequences, with about 24% found just once. CDR1 LGHDT and CDR2 YNNKEL come from the germline V gene (reference sequence). Unmatched junction bases numbered 3, after V lost 4 bases and J lost 4 bases. The CDR3 length is 16 residues. The sample also formed part of further work on T cells expressing NK-cell markers. As that report states: In sorted CD3+CD56+NKG2C+, CD3+CD56+NKG2C- and CD3+CD56-NKG2C+ T cells, TCR beta repertoires were obtained. More than five donors showed dominant NKG2C+ clonotypes comprising about 1.0-7.0% of their CD8+ T cells.

Sequences were obtained from CD4+ T cells sorted from blood. The receptor's source is a woman between 18 and 30 years old in good health. This chain uses TRBV3-1 with TRBJ2-1; 14 bases are a match to TRBD2. The CDR3 DNA reads TGTGCCAGCAGCCCCAGGACTAGCGGGAGGTACAATGAGCAGTTCTTC. This sequence encodes CASSPRTSGRYNEQFF.